The present T cell receptor (beta chain) was sequenced within a study of cytomegalovirus exposure and HLA in healthy donors. CDR1 is SGHVS and CDR2 is FQNEAQ in the germline V gene. V trimming: 6 bases; J trimming: 6 bases; junction bases outside the gene matches: 4. This CDR3 spans 15 amino acids. In the PCR, 60 Vbeta and 13 Jbeta primers were used. The table came from immunoSEQ multiplex PCR; TCRdb's copy has only in-frame clones and leaves some out. Of roughly 100,000 clones in the sample, 76% were seen once. This receptor was taken from a woman aged 18-29 years in good health and CMV-seropositive. This chain links TRBV7-8 with TRBJ2-1; 14 bases map to TRBD2. The sample comprised PBMCs. Here the CDR3 DNA reads TGTGCCAGCAGTTTGACTAGCGGGAGGGGCAATGAGCAGTTCTTC. Translation: CASSLTSGRGNEQFF.